The 13 T cell receptor beta chains reported below all come from one sample, sequenced in a study of blood T cell repertoires in COVID-19. Sequenced by immunoSEQ multiplex PCR; TCRdb stores in-frame clones only, minus some. The table lists about 400,000 clones, approximately 91% of them singletons, with more than 2% in the top ten. Sequencing used PBMCs or T cells enriched from blood (not recorded which). All receptors derive from a woman aged 40-49 years with acute COVID-19.

The rearrangement uses TRBV4-1 and TRBJ2-2, with 7 bases aligning to TRBD2. Germline loops: CDR1 MGHRA, CDR2 YSYEKL. Unmatched junction bases numbered 6, after V lost 4 bases and J lost 1 base. This CDR3 spans 16 amino acids. The CDR3 reads CASSPISGGNTGELFF. In nucleotides, the CDR3 is TGCGCCAGCAGCCCGATCTCGGGGGGGAACACCGGGGAGCTGTTTTTT.

The CDR3 DNA is TGTGCCAGCAGCGCACTAGACAGGGGTGGTGAAAAACTGTTTTTT. This codes for CASSALDRGGEKLFF. The genes are TRBV9 and TRBJ1-4, with 8 nucleotides matching TRBD1. Trimming removed 3 bases from V and 7 bases from J; junction bases left unmatched: 8. Looked up from germline, CDR1 is SGDLS and CDR2 is YYNGEE. The CDR3 has 15 residues.

V gene TRBV6-4 combines with J gene TRBJ2-3; perhaps TRBD1 as D (6 bases). This CDR3 has 15 amino acids. Germline values: CDR1 MRHNA, CDR2 SNTAGT. With 8 bases removed from V and 1 base from J, the gap between germline ends came to 16 bases. CDR3 amino acids: CASSLGGGRTDTQYF. CDR3 bases: TGTGCCAGCTCCCTTGGTGGGGGCCGCACAGATACGCAGTATTTT.

The V gene is TRBV30, the J gene TRBJ2-7; D not certain. The ends were cut back, 5 bases at V and 5 bases at J, with 13 bases in the middle. In germline, CDR1 is GTSNPN, CDR2 SVGIG (reference sequence). This CDR3 has 12 amino acids. Here the CDR3 reads CAWAPHRDEQYF. The CDR3 DNA reads as TGTGCCTGGGCCCCCCATCGCGACGAGCAGTACTTC. Using reference TRBV30 and TRBJ2-7 for the parts outside the CDR3, the full variable domain is SQTIHQWPATLVQPVGSPLSLECTVEGTSNPNLYWYRQAAGRGLQLLFYSVGIGQISSEVPQNLSASRPQDRQFILSSKKLLLSDSGFYLCAWAPHRDEQYFGPGTRLTVT.

J is TRBJ1-2 and V is TRBV10-3; TRBD1 agrees at 9 bases. The CDR3 sequence is 13 residues long. V lost 5 bases and J lost 8; bases outside the gene matches: 6. The germline V gene encodes CDR1 ENHRY and CDR2 SYGVKD. The CDR3 DNA reads TGTGCCATCAGTAGTACAGGGGGCGACGGCTACACCTTC. Its translation is CAISSTGGDGYTF.

V gene TRBV7-6 combines with J gene TRBJ1-6, with D perhaps TRBD1 (6 bases). Trimming took off 1 base at V and 7 bases at J, with 11 bases between the two ends. The germline V gene encodes CDR1 SGHVS and CDR2 FNYEAQ. The CDR3 has 15 amino acids. In DNA, the CDR3 is TGTGCCAGCAGCTTAGAGGACAGTAAAAATTCACCCCTCCACTTT. Amino acids: CASSLEDSKNSPLHF.

The chain has TRBV5-4 and TRBJ2-1, with 7 bases lining up with TRBD1. The CDR3 contains 13 residues. V dropped 7 bases and J dropped 3; count of bases not matched to a gene: 4. Per the germline V gene, CDR1 is SGHNT and CDR2 is YYREEE (reference sequence). CDR3 DNA: TGTGCCAGCCAGGGGGACAACTACAATGAGCAGTTCTTC. This gives the protein CASQGDNYNEQFF.

The chain has TRBV15 and TRBJ1-6, with a tentative D call TRBD1 (5 bases). The germline gives CDR1 LNHNV, CDR2 YYDKDF (reference sequence). The CDR3 spans 14 residues. With 0 bases removed from V and 10 bases from J, the gap between germline ends came to 10 bases. The CDR3 DNA reads TGTGCCACCAGCAGAGACAGGGTGGGATCACCCCTCCACTTT. Encoded protein: CATSRDRVGSPLHF.

The chain is built from TRBV6-1 and TRBJ1-1; 9 bases map to TRBD1. The CDR3 runs 16 residues. Unmatched junction bases numbered 12, after V lost 3 bases and J lost 7 bases. Germline CDR1 MNHNS, CDR2 SASEGT. CDR3 loop: CASSDTTGTGSIEAFF. CDR3 sequence (DNA): TGTGCCAGCAGTGATACCACCGGGACAGGGAGCATTGAAGCTTTCTTT.

This chain joins TRBV18 and TRBJ2-2; the D gene is possibly TRBD2 (7 bases). Deletions cut 3 bases from V and 0 bases from J, with 11 bases between. Germline CDR1 is KGHSH and CDR2 is LQKENI. This CDR3 contains 16 residues. DNA for the CDR3: TGTGCCAGCTCACCGGAGGGGGGGCCGAACACCGGGGAGCTGTTTTTT. Translation: CASSPEGGPNTGELFF.

The chain has TRBV5-5 and TRBJ1-1; D not resolved. The germline gives CDR1 SGHKS, CDR2 YYEKEE (reference sequence). V lost 0 bases, J lost 10 bases, and 13 bases lay in between. The CDR3 extends over 13 amino acids. The CDR3 spells CASSLALLGGAFF. Here the CDR3 DNA reads TGTGCCAGCAGCTTGGCTCTCCTAGGAGGAGCTTTCTTT.

This chain links TRBV4-1 with TRBJ2-7; a possible D gene is TRBD1 (6 bases). Germline-derived CDR1 and CDR2 are MGHRA and YSYEKL. Trimming took off 3 bases at V and 4 bases at J, with 10 bases between the two ends. This CDR3 is built from 13 residues. The CDR3 nucleotides read TGCGCCAGCAGCCACTACAGGGCATACGAGCAGTACTTC. Its protein is CASSHYRAYEQYF.

V is TRBV5-1 and J is TRBJ2-1; D is unresolved. The germline gives CDR1 SGHRS, CDR2 YFSETQ. Trimming shortened V by 0 bases and J by 0 bases, and 10 bases separated the two germline ends. This CDR3 is 16 amino acids long. CDR3 region: CASSLGASSSYNEQFF. CDR3 nucleotides: TGCGCCAGCAGCTTGGGTGCTTCTAGCTCCTACAATGAGCAGTTCTTC.